These 2 T cell receptor beta chains share one sample of origin, sequenced in a study of cytomegalovirus exposure and HLA in healthy donors. Researchers ran the PCR with 60 Vbeta and 13 Jbeta primers. Clones were read by immunoSEQ multiplex PCR, and TCRdb kept only the in-frame ones, dropping some. The repertoire shows some 180,000 clones; the top ten hold about 6.5%. Sequencing was done on a sample of PBMCs. The receptors shown here come from a man aged 25-45 years in good health and CMV-seronegative.

This rearrangement joins TRBV19 to TRBJ2-7, with a possible D match to TRBD1 (5 bases). Trimming pared 4 bases from V and 3 bases from J, leaving 16 bases between. In germline, CDR1 is LNHDA, CDR2 SQIVND (reference sequence). The CDR3 runs 15 residues. The DNA of the CDR3 is TGTGCCAGTAGTACCCACCGAACAGGCCTCTACGAGCAGTACTTC. This encodes CASSTHRTGLYEQYF.

This chain uses TRBV7-6 with TRBJ2-1; TRBD1 matches 9 bases. This CDR3 has 15 residues. Germline values: CDR1 SGHVS, CDR2 FNYEAQ. V was pared by 5 bases and J by 8 bases, with 10 bases of the junction left unmatched. In nucleotides, the CDR3 is TGTGCCAGCAGCGCGCAGTCCACAGGGGGCGATGAGCAGTTCTTC. Translating gives CASSAQSTGGDEQFF.